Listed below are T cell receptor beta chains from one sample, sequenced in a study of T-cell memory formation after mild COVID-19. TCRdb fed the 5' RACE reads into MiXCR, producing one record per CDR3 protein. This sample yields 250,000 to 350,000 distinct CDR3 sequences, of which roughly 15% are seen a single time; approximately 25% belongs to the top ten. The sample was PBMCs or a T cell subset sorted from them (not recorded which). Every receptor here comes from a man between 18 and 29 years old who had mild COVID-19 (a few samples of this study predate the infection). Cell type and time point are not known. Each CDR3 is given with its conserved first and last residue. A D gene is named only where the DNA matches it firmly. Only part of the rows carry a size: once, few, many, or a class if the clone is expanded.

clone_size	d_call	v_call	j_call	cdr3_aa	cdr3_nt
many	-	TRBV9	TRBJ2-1	CASSVAQGGNEQFF	TGTGCCAGCAGCGTAGCTCAAGGGGGCAATGAGCAGTTCTTC
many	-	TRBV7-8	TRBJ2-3	CASSLWGTTDTQYF	TGTGCCAGCAGCTTGTGGGGAACCACAGATACGCAGTATTTT
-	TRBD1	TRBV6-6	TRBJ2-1	CASSPPGQVTNEQFF	TGTGCCAGCAGCCCACCGGGACAGGTTACCAATGAGCAGTTCTTC
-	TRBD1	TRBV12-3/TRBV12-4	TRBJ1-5	CASNRQGENQPQHF	TGTGCCAGCAATCGACAGGGGGAAAATCAGCCCCAGCATTTT
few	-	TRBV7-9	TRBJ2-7	CASSPVGIGDEQYF	TGTGCCAGCAGCCCCGTAGGCATCGGGGACGAGCAGTACTTC
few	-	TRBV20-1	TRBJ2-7	CSATPIAGPGGYYEQYF	TGCAGTGCAACTCCGATTGCGGGGCCCGGAGGGTACTACGAGCAGTACTTC
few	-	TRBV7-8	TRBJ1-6	CASSRRGGSYNSPLHF	TGTGCCAGCAGCAGGAGAGGCGGCTCCTATAATTCACCCCTCCACTTT
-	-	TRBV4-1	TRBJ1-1	CASSQAGVQEIFWNTEAFF	TGCGCCAGCAGCCAAGCCGGGGTCCAGGAGATCTTTTGGAACACTGAAGCTTTCTTT
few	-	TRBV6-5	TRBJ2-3	CASTPADGTDTQYF	TGTGCCAGCACCCCGGCGGATGGAACAGATACGCAGTATTTT
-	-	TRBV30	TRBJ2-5	CAWSTQGASAQYF	TGTGCCTGGAGCACACAAGGGGCCAGCGCCCAGTACTTC
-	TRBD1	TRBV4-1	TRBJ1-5	CASSQWTGVLSNQPQHF	TGCGCCAGCAGCCAATGGACAGGGGTATTGAGCAATCAGCCCCAGCATTTT
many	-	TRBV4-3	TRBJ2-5	CASSQDRLGETQYF	TGCGCCAGCAGCCAAGATCGGCTGGGAGAGACCCAGTACTTC
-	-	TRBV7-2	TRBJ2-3	CASTPGSTDTQYF	TGTGCCAGCACCCCTGGTAGCACAGATACGCAGTATTTT
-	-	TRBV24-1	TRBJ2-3	CATSDFEGESTDTQYF	TGTGCCACCAGTGATTTTGAGGGAGAGAGCACAGATACGCAGTATTTT
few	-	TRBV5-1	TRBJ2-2	CASKRDNIGELFF	TGCGCCAGCAAACGGGACAACATCGGGGAGCTGTTTTTT
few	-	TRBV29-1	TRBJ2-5	CSVAGQETQYF	TGCAGCGTTGCCGGACAGGAGACCCAGTACTTC
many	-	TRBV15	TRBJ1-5	CATSERGNQPQHF	TGTGCCACCAGCGAGAGGGGCAATCAGCCCCAGCATTTT
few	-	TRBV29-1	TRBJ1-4	CSVGSLVDEKLFF	TGCAGCGTTGGGAGCCTCGTTGATGAAAAACTGTTTTTT
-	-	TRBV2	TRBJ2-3	CASSARDSSTDTQYF	TGTGCCAGCAGCGCTCGGGACTCCAGCACAGATACGCAGTATTTT
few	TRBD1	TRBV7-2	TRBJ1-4	CASSSNPGQANEKLFF	TGTGCCAGCAGCTCGAATCCGGGACAGGCTAATGAAAAACTGTTTTTT
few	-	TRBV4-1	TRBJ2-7	CASSQEKVAYEQYF	TGCGCCAGCAGCCAAGAGAAGGTAGCCTACGAGCAGTACTTC
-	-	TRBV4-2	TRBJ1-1	CASSQSGNEAFF	TGTGCCAGCAGCCAGTCGGGGAATGAAGCTTTCTTT
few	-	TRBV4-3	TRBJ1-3	CASSQARQSSGNTIYF	TGCGCCAGCAGCCAAGCTCGGCAGAGCTCTGGAAACACCATATATTTT
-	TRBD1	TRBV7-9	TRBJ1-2	CASSLMGQGNLRHGYTF	TGTGCCAGCAGCCTAATGGGACAGGGGAATTTGCGGCATGGCTACACCTTC